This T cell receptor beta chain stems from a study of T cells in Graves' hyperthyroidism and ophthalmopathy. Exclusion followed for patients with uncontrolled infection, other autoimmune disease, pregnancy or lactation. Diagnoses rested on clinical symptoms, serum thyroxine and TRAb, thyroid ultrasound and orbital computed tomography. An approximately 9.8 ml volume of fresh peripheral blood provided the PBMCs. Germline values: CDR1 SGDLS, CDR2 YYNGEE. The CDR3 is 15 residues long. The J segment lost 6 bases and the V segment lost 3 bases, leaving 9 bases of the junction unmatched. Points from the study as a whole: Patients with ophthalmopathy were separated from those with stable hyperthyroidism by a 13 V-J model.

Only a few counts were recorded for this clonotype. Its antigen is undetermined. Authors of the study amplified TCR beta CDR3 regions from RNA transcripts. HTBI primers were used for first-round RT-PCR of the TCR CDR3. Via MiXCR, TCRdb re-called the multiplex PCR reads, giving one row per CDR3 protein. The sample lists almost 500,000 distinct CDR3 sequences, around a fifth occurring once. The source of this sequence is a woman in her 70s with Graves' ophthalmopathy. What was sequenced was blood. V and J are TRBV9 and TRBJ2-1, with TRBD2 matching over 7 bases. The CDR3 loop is CASSATSELGNEQFF. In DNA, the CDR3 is TGTGCCAGCAGCGCCACTAGCGAATTAGGCAATGAGCAGTTCTTC.